Below, 25 T cell receptor beta chains from the same sample are listed, as sequenced in a study of blood T cells in healthy people across ages. Next came a second PCR, run for about 7 to 12 cycles, which used a sample-barcoded 5' primer along with a J-beta primer mix. In TCRdb, the 5' RACE reads were re-called with MiXCR into one record per CDR3 protein. The table records over 1.5 million distinct CDR3 sequences, roughly 49% of them present only once. The sample taken for sequencing was blood. These receptors all stem from a woman between 40 and 50 years old in good health.

This clonotype occurred a few times. The chain recombines TRBV12-3 or TRBV12-4 with TRBJ1-4; D uncertain. With 7 bases removed from V and 8 bases from J, the gap between germline ends came to 11 bases. The CDR3 covers 12 residues. For the CDR3, the DNA is TGTGCCAGCAACGCGGGCTACGAAAAACTGTTTTTT. It is translated as CASNAGYEKLFF.

This chain uses TRBV3-1 with TRBJ1-2; perhaps TRBD1 as D (6 bases). The CDR3 consists of 16 residues. CDR1 is LGHDT, CDR2 YNNKEL, per germline (reference sequence). Trimming took 2 bases from V and 0 from J, leaving 13 bases between them. The CDR3 is CASSQRGGRTNYGYTF. The CDR3, as DNA: TGTGCCAGCAGCCAAAGAGGGGGGAGGACTAACTATGGCTACACCTTC. The variable domain in full, completed from reference TRBV3-1 and TRBJ1-2, reads DTAVSQTPKYLVTQMGNDKSIKCEQNLGHDTMYWYKQDSKKFLKIMFSYNNKELIINETVPNRFSPKSPDKAHLNLHINSLELGDSAVYFCASSQRGGRTNYGYTFGSGTRLTVV.

The chain joins TRBV4-2 to TRBJ2-7, with TRBD1 as a possible D gene (7 bases). CDR3 length: 17 residues. Germline loops: CDR1 LGHNA, CDR2 YNFKEQ. The ends were cut back, 5 bases at V and 3 bases at J, with 23 bases in the middle. CDR3 residues: CASSGGPEQGSNYEQYF. CDR3 bases: TGTGCCAGCAGCGGGGGGCCTGAACAGGGGTCGAACTACGAGCAGTACTTC.

In its sample, this clonotype was seen a few times. The rearrangement uses TRBV20-1 and TRBJ2-1, with 7 positions matching TRBD2. J lost 12 bases, V lost 5 bases, and 10 bases had no gene match. The CDR3 runs to 12 residues. From germline, CDR1 is DFQATT and CDR2 SNEGSKA (reference sequence). The CDR3 spells CSAGGVQVGQFF. The CDR3 coding sequence is TGCAGTGCTGGGGGGGTTCAAGTGGGGCAGTTCTTC.

This chain joins TRBV5-1 and TRBJ2-5, with 8 bases that match TRBD1. Germline CDR1 reads SGHRS; CDR2 reads YFSETQ. V dropped 4 bases and J dropped 3; count of bases not matched to a gene: 8. This CDR3 has 15 residues. The CDR3 here is CASSTGQGIKETQYF. The CDR3 nucleotides read TGCGCCAGCAGCACCGGACAGGGAATTAAAGAGACCCAGTACTTC.

J is TRBJ1-1 and V is TRBV6-1, with TRBD1 matching 10 bases. Unmatched junction bases numbered 7, after V lost 6 bases and J lost 0 bases. Germline loops: CDR1 MNHNS, CDR2 SASEGT. This CDR3 spans 16 amino acids. CDR3 coding DNA: TGTGCCAGCAGGGTGACAGGGGGCGGCCTGAACACTGAAGCTTTCTTT. Translated, it gives CASRVTGGGLNTEAFF.

This rearrangement joins TRBV4-2 to TRBJ2-3; D could derive from TRBD1 or TRBD2 (5 bases each). This CDR3 has 16 amino acids. V lost 4 bases and J lost 0, with 14 bases in between. Germline lookup yields CDR1 LGHNA and CDR2 YNFKEQ. In DNA, the CDR3 is TGTGCCAGCAGCCCCGAGTTGGGGGATAGCACAGATACGCAGTATTTT. The encoded protein is CASSPELGDSTDTQYF.

This chain connects TRBV11-2 to TRBJ2-7; TRBD1 might be the D (7 bases). The germline V and J ends were trimmed by 8 bases and 2 bases, with 19 bases remaining between them. The CDR3 has 15 residues. The germline CDR1 and CDR2 sequences are SGHAT and FQNNGV. CDR3 sequence: CASEISQGGTYEQYF. In nucleotides, the CDR3 is TGTGCCAGCGAGATCTCGCAGGGGGGCACCTACGAGCAGTACTTC.

A single count supports this clonotype. The chain combines TRBV5-6 with TRBJ2-3; tentatively, D is TRBD1 (5 bases). Germline V gene sequence: CDR1 SGHDT, CDR2 YYEEEE. The CDR3 spans 17 residues. The V and J ends lost 1 base and 4 bases respectively, with 19 bases between them. In nucleotides, the CDR3 is TGTGCCAGCAGCTTGTTCTCCGACAGAGTAAGCGCAGATACGCAGTATTTT. Its protein product is CASSLFSDRVSADTQYF.

The chain has TRBV29-1 and TRBJ2-5; possibly TRBD1 for D (6 bases). The CDR3 covers 14 residues. The germline V gene has CDR1 SQVTM and CDR2 ANQGSEA. V lost 7 bases and J lost 0, with 15 bases in between. Written as DNA, the CDR3 is TGCAGCGCTCTTGGACAGACGAACCAAGAGACCCAGTACTTC. Protein product: CSALGQTNQETQYF.

This chain uses TRBV29-1 with TRBJ2-1, with D possibly called TRBD1 or TRBD2 (5 bases each). The CDR3 has 15 residues. Per germline, CDR1 SQVTM and CDR2 ANQGSEA. V lost 4 bases to trimming and J lost 7 bases, with 20 bases between them. The CDR3 here is CSVVGDPELVNEQFF. CDR3 bases: TGCAGCGTTGTGGGGGACCCAGAGCTGGTTAATGAGCAGTTCTTC.

Concerning this clonotype: One junction end does not reproduce the germline sequence, and a read error may be involved. The chain carries TRBV7-9 and TRBJ2-4; possible D gene TRBD1, 6 bases. The J call may be in error: the DNA end matches TRBJ2-7 better. The germline V gene has CDR1 SEHNR and CDR2 FQNEAQ (reference sequence). The CDR3 contains 14 residues. CDR3 region: CVSNRKGQTYEQYF. CDR3 nucleotides: TGTGTCAGCAACCGAAAAGGACAGACCTACGAGCAGTACTTC.

This chain links TRBV10-3 with TRBJ2-4; 7 bases agree with TRBD2. The closer fit of TRBJ2-7 to the DNA end suggests the J call may be wrong. This CDR3 contains 15 residues. The germline CDR1 and CDR2 sequences are ENHRY and SYGVKD. This CDR3 reads CAISESGAGDDEQYF. In nucleotides, the CDR3 is TGTGCCATCAGTGAGTCGGGTGCGGGGGACGACGAGCAGTACTTC.

The rearrangement links TRBV7-9 to TRBJ1-1, with D uncertain. Germline V gene data show CDR1 as SEHNR and CDR2 as FQNEAQ (reference sequence). Trimming pared 2 bases from V and 6 bases from J, leaving 4 bases between. This CDR3 spans 11 amino acids. CDR3 amino acids: CASSLLAEAFF. DNA for the CDR3: TGTGCCAGCAGCTTACTTGCTGAAGCTTTCTTT.

For this clonotype: This may stem from a read error, because a much larger clone lies one nucleotide away. The genes are TRBV12-3 or TRBV12-4 and TRBJ2-5; D is possibly TRBD1 (5 bases). V was shortened by 5 bases and J by 4 bases, with 14 bases between the two germline ends. CDR3 length equals 14 residues. Here the CDR3 DNA reads TGTGCCAGCAGTGTAGTCCAGGGTGGAGAGACCCAGTACTTC. Protein: CASSVVQGGETQYF.

This chain connects TRBV7-4 to TRBJ2-7; D ambiguous. The ends were cut back, 1 base at V and 2 bases at J, with 12 bases in the middle. From germline, CDR1 is SGHVT and CDR2 SQSDAQ. This CDR3 is 15 amino acids long. The CDR3 DNA reads as TGTGCCAGCAGCTTAGATTTTACAAGGACCTACGAGCAGTACTTC. Amino acid sequence: CASSLDFTRTYEQYF.

This chain connects TRBV20-1 to TRBJ2-3; the D gene is possibly TRBD2 (7 bases). The CDR3 is 16 amino acids. Looked up from germline, CDR1 is DFQATT and CDR2 is SNEGSKA (reference sequence). Deletions cut 2 bases from V and 0 bases from J, with 15 bases between. CDR3 sequence: CSARKGGGTSTDTQYF. CDR3 sequence (DNA): TGCAGTGCTAGAAAGGGGGGGGGGACTAGCACAGATACGCAGTATTTT.

The chain uses TRBV29-1 and TRBJ2-7; D is unclear. The CDR3 covers 13 residues. CDR1 and CDR2 (germline): SQVTM, ANQGSEA. The V and J ends lost 1 base and 2 bases respectively, with 9 bases between them. Written as DNA, the CDR3 is TGCAGCGTTGAAGGATCTGCCACCTACGAGCAGTACTTC. It translates to CSVEGSATYEQYF.

The chain is built from TRBV10-3 and TRBJ2-7; 7 bases line up with TRBD2. The CDR3 loop spans 12 amino acids. The V and J ends lost 8 bases and 7 bases, in that order; junction bases with no gene match: 8. Germline V CDR1 and CDR2: ENHRY, SYGVKD. As DNA, the CDR3 is TGTGCCATCTGGGAGGGAGGAGGTGAGCAGTACTTC. Translation: CAIWEGGGEQYF.

The V and J genes are TRBV4-3 and TRBJ2-5; D unresolved. The CDR3 runs 15 residues. Trimming shortened V by 1 base and J by 1 base, and 10 bases separated the two germline ends. Germline values: CDR1 LGHNA, CDR2 YSLEER. CDR3 nucleotide sequence: TGCGCCAGCAGCCAAGTTTGGCAAGTCCAAGAGACCCAGTACTTC. The encoded protein is CASSQVWQVQETQYF.

Notes on this clonotype: The junction shows a germline mismatch at one end, possibly a read error. J is TRBJ1-1 and V is TRBV2; 7 bases match TRBD1. This CDR3 comprises 16 residues. Germline loops: CDR1 SNHLY, CDR2 FYNNEI. This chain's CDR3 is CANSDRASSWNTEAFF. CDR3 coding DNA: TGTGCCAACAGTGACAGGGCGAGTTCGTGGAACACTGAAGCTTTCTTT. The full variable domain, rest sourced from reference TRBV2 and TRBJ1-1, is EPEVTQTPSHQVTQMGQEVILRCVPISNHLYFYWYRQILGQKVEFLVSFYNNEISEKSEIFDDQFSVERPDGSNFTLKIRSTKLEDSAMYFCANSDRASSWNTEAFFGQGTRLTVV.

This chain joins TRBV4-3 and TRBJ1-6, with D uncertain. Trimming stripped 4 bases from V and 9 bases from J, with 13 bases between. The CDR3 runs 14 residues. CDR1 and CDR2 (germline): LGHNA, YSLEER. CDR3 DNA sequence: TGCGCCAGCAGCCTATCCGCTTCTGGTTCACCCCTCCACTTT. This codes for CASSLSASGSPLHF.

The chain carries TRBV28 and TRBJ2-5; 8 bases match TRBD1. The J call could be wrong; TRBJ2-7 is a better fit for the DNA end. Germline lookup yields CDR1 MDHEN and CDR2 SYDVKM. The CDR3 extends over 16 amino acids. The CDR3 region is CASSSPAQGDDYEQYF. The CDR3 DNA is TGTGCCAGCAGTTCTCCGGCACAGGGGGATGACTACGAGCAGTACTTC.

The V gene is TRBV28, the J gene TRBJ2-5; 13 nucleotides match TRBD2. Trimming at V came to 6 bases and at J to 11 bases, leaving 9 bases not matched to a gene. Germline lookup yields CDR1 MDHEN and CDR2 SYDVKM. This CDR3 is built from 14 residues. The CDR3 loop is CASRPGLAGATQYF. In DNA, the CDR3 is TGTGCCAGCAGGCCCGGACTAGCGGGGGCGACTCAGTACTTC.

The chain links TRBV5-1 to TRBJ2-7; D unresolved. The CDR3 spans 14 residues. V lost 4 bases and J lost 5, with 16 bases in between. The germline gives CDR1 SGHRS, CDR2 YFSETQ. The CDR3 DNA follows: TGCGCCAGCAGCGTGGGTGGGCAGTTCGACGAGCAGTACTTC. This encodes CASSVGGQFDEQYF.